This T cell receptor beta chain was observed in a study of T cell repertoires in cytomegalovirus infection (dated by TCRdb to the late 2010s). For the study in its entirety: Peptide stimulations targeted recently identified HLA-C-restricted CMV epitopes, whose presentation resists viral immunomodulation, together with well-studied HLA-B-restricted epitopes. Because public TCR beta signatures pointed to carriage of CMV infection together with the matching HLA type, the HLA type of each donor mattered for the analysis.

The instrument given in TCRdb is Illumina HiSeq 1500. TCRdb reanalyzed the raw reads on its own, using fastp at Q25 for trimming and MiXCR for clone calling, and kept in-frame beta chains. Rows are combined by CDR3 protein, so each entry shows the most common genes and DNA. The sample table lists more than 20,000 distinct CDR3 sequences, about 39% of them with a count of one. Approximately 93% of the sample rests with the top ten. CDR1 and CDR2, per the germline V gene (reference sequence), are DFQATT and SNEGSKA. The germline V end is reduced by 8 bases and the J end by 11 bases; junction bases left unmatched: 34. Its CDR3 holds 19 amino acids, cysteine through phenylalanine. Of all the DNA, just the CDR3 is kept, 57 bases in frame from base 1. Summary of the overall study and its limitations: In both this cohort and an independent roughly 330-donor cohort, the cumulative frequency of public TCR beta family members distinguished carriers of CMV infection plus the relevant HLA type. In the ex vivo response, HLA-C-restricted CMV-specific TCR beta clonotypes were dominant, and in two of eight donors the single most frequent clonotype came from this HLA-C-restricted group.

The sample's treatment or condition label, decoded: in vitro stimulation with specific CMV peptide epitopes to enrich CMV-specific T cells. This clonotype was counted a few times. Its antigen remains undetermined. The input lacks base qualities; no much larger clone sits a single base away. The sequence links TRBV20-1 to TRBJ1-2; TRBD1 lines up with 8 middle nucleotides. The sequenced sample was CD8+ T cells from cultured PBMCs, obtained from culture after CMV antigen stimulation. The TCR comes from a human donor in good health (CMV status not recorded). Some clones in this sample may be carry-over from other donors' samples. The DNA reads as follows: TGCAGTACATTTAACCGGGACAGGACTCCTTCCCTAAACCTAGGACGGTACACCTTC. Its protein is CSTFNRDRTPSLNLGRYTF.